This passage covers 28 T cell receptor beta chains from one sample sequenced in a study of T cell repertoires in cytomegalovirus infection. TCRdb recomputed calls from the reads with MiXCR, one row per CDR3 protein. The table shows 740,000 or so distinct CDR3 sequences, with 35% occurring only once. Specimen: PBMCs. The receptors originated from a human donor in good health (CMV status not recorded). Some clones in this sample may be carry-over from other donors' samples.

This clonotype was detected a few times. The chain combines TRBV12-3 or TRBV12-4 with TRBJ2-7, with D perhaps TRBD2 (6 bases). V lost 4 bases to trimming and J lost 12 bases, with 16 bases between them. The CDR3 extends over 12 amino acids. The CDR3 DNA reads TGTGCCAGCAGTTCGACCGGGAGCCTTTGGTACTTC. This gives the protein CASSSTGSLWYF.

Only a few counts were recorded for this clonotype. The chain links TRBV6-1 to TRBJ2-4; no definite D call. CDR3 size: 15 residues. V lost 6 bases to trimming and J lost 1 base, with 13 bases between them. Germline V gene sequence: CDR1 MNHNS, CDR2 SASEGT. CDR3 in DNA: TGTGCCAGCAGCTCCGTCGAGAGGGCCAAAAACATTCAGTACTTC. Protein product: CASSSVERAKNIQYF.

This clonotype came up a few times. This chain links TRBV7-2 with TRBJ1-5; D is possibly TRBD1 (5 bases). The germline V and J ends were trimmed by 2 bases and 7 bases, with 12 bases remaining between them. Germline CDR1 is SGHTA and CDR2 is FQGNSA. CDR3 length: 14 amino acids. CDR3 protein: CASSLWGEGQPQHF. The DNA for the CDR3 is TGTGCCAGCAGCTTATGGGGGGAGGGGCAGCCCCAGCATTTT.

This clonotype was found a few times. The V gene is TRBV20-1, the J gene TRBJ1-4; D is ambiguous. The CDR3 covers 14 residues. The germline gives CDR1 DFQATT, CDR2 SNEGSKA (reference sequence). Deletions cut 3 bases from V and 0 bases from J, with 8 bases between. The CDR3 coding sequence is TGCAGTGCTAGTCGCCCGGCAACTAATGAAAAACTGTTTTTT. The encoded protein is CSASRPATNEKLFF.

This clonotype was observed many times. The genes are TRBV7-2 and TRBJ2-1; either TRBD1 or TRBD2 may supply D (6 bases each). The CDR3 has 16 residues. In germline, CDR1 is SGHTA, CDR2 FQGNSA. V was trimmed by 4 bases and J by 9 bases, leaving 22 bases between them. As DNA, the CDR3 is TGTGCCAGCAGCTCCGACTTGGGGGGCTGGGCGGTTGAGCAGTTCTTC. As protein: CASSSDLGGWAVEQFF.

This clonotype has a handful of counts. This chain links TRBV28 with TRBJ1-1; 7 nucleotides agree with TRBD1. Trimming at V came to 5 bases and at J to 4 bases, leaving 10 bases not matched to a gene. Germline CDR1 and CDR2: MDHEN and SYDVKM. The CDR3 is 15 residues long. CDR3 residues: CASSHGQAGFTEAFF. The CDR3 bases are TGTGCCAGCAGTCACGGACAGGCCGGTTTCACTGAAGCTTTCTTT.

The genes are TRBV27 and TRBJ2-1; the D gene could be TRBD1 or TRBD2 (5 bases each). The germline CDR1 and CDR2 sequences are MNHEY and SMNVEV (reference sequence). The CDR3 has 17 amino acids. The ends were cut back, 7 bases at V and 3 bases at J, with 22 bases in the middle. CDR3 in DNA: TGTGCCAGCAAACATCACACCGGGACGGAGGACTACAATGAGCAGTTCTTC. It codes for CASKHHTGTEDYNEQFF.

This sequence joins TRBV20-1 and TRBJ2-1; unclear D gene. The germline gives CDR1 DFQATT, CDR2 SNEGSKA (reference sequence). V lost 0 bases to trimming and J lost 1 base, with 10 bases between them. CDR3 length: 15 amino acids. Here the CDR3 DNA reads TGCAGTGCTAGAGAGCCGTCCGGGTCCTACAATGAGCAGTTCTTC. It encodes CSAREPSGSYNEQFF.

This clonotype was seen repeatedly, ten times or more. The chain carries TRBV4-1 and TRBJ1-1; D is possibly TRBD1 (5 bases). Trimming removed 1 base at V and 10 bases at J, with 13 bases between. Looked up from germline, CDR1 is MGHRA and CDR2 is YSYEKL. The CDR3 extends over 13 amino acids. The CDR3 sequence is CASSQGDRRGAFF. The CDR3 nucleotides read TGCGCCAGCAGCCAAGGGGACCGAAGAGGAGCTTTCTTT.

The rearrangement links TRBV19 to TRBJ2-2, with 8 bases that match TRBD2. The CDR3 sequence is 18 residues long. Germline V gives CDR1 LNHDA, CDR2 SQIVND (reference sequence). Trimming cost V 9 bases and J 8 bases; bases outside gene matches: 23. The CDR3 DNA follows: TGTGCCAGCAGAGGGTGGGGGCTAGCGGGCCTCGGGAGAGGGGAGCTGTTTTTT. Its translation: CASRGWGLAGLGRGELFF.

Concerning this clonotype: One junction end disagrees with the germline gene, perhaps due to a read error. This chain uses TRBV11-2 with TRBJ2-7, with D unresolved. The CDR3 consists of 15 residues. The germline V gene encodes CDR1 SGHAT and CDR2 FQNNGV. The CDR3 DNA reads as TGTGCCAGCAGCTTAAGTTTTAGATACTCCTACGCGCAGTACTTC. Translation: CASSLSFRYSYAQYF.

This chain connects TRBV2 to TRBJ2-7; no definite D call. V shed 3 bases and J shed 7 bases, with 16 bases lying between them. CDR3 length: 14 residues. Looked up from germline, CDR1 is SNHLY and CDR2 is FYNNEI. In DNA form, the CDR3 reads TGTGCCAGCAGTGAGATCCCGCAGCGTAGAGAGCAGTACTTC. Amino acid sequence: CASSEIPQRREQYF.

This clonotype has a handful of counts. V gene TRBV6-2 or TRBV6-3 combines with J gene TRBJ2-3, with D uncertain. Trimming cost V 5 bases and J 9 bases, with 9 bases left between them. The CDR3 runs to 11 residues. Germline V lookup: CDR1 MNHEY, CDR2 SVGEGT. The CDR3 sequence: CASSPDLTQYF. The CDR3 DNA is TGTGCCAGCAGTCCTGACTTAACGCAGTATTTT.

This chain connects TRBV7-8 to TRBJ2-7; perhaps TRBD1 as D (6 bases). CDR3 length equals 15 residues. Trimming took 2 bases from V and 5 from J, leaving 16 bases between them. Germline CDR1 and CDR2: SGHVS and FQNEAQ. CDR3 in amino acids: CASSLLGQRSHEQYF. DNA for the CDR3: TGTGCCAGCAGCTTACTTGGACAGAGAAGCCACGAGCAGTACTTC.

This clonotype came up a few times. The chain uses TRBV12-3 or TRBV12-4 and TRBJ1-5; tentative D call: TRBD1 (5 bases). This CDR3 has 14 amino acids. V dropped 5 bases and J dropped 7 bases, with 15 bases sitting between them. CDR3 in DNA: TGTGCCAGCAGTCGGGACCCCGTCAGGCAGCCCCAGCATTTT. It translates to CASSRDPVRQPQHF.

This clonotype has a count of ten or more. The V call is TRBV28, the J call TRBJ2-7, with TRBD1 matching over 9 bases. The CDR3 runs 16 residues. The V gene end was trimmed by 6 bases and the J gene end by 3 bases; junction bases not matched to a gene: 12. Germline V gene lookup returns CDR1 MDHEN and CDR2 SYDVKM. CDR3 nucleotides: TGTGCCAGCAGAGGGCTGCCGGGACAGGGTTTCTACGAGCAGTACTTC. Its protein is CASRGLPGQGFYEQYF.

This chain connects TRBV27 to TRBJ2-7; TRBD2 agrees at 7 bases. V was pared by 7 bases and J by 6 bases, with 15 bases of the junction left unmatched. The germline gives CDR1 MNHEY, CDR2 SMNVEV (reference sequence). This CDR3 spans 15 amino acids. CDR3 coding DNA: TGTGCCAGCACCCCATGGGCGGGAGATGCCGTCGAGCAGTACTTC. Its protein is CASTPWAGDAVEQYF.

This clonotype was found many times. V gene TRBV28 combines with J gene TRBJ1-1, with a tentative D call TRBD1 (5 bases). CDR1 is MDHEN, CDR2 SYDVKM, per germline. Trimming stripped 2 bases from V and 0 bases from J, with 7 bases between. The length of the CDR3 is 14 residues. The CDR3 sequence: CASSLARVNTEAFF. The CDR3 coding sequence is TGTGCCAGCAGTTTAGCCAGGGTGAACACTGAAGCTTTCTTT.

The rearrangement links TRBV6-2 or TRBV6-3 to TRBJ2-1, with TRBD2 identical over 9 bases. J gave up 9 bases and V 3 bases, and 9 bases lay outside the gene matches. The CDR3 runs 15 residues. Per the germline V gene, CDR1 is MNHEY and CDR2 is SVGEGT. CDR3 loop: CASSYSGSGVSEQFF. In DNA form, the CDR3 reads TGTGCCAGCAGTTATAGCGGGAGCGGTGTGTCTGAGCAGTTCTTC.

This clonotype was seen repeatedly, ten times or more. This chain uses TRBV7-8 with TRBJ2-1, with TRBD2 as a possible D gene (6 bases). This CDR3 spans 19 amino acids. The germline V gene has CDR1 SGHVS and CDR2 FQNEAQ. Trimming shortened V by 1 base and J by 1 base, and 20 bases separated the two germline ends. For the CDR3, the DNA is TGTGCCAGCAGCTTAGTCGCACTAGCTAGCCCTAGGTCCTACAATGAGCAGTTCTTC. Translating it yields CASSLVALASPRSYNEQFF.

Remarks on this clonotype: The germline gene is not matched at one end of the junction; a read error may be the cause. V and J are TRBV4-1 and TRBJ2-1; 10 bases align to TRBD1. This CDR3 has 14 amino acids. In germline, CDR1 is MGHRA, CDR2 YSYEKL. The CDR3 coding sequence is TGTGCCAGCAGCCCGGGACAGGGGAGCAATGAGCAGTTCTTC. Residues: CASSPGQGSNEQFF.

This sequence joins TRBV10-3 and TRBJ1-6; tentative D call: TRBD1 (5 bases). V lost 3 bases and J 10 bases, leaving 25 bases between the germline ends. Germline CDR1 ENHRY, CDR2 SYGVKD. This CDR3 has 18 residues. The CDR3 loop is CAISDPPPFRGKDSPLHF. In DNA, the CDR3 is TGTGCCATCAGTGATCCGCCTCCATTTAGGGGTAAAGACTCACCCCTCCACTTT.

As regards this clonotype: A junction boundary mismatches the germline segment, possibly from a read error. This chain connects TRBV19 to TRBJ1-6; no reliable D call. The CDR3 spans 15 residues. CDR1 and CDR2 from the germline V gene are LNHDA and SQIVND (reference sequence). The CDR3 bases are TGTGCCAGTAGGAAAGACCGCTCCTATAATGCACCCCTCCACTTT. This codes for CASRKDRSYNAPLHF.

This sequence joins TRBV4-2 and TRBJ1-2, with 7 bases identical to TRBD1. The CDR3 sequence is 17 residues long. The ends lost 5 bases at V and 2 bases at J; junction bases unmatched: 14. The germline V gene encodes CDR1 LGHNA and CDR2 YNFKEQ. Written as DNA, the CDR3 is TGTGCCAGCAGCACCCCCCCCTCCCAGGGGGTAAACTATGGCTACACCTTC. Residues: CASSTPPSQGVNYGYTF.

CDR3 in DNA: TGTGCCAGCAGTTTACAGGGTACGATGAACACTGAAGCTTTCTTT. This gives the protein CASSLQGTMNTEAFF. The V and J genes are TRBV12-3 or TRBV12-4 and TRBJ1-1; a weak D match, TRBD1 (5 bases). The CDR3 has 15 residues. V was clipped by 2 bases and J by 0 bases, with 10 bases between them.

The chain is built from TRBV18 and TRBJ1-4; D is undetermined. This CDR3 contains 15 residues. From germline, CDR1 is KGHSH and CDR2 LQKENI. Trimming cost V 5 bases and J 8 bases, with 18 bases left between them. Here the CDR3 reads CASSLYVTPAEKLFF. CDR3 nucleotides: TGTGCCAGCTCATTGTATGTGACCCCTGCGGAAAAACTGTTTTTT. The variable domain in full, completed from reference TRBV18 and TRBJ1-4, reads NAGVMQNPRHLVRRRGQEARLRCSPMKGHSHVYWYRQLPEEGLKFMVYLQKENIIDESGMPKERFSAEFPKEGPSILRIQQVVRGDSAAYFCASSLYVTPAEKLFFGSGTQLSVL.

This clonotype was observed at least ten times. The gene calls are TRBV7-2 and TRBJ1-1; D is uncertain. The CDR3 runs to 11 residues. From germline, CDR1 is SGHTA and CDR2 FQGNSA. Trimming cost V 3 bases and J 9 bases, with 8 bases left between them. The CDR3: CASSFNSKAFF. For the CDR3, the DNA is TGTGCCAGCAGCTTCAACAGTAAAGCTTTCTTT.

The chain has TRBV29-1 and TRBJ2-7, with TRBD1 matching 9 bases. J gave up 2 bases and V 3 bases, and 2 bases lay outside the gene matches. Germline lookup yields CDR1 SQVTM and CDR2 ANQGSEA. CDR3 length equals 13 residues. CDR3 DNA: TGCAGCGTTGACGGGACAGGGACCTACGAGCAGTACTTC. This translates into CSVDGTGTYEQYF.